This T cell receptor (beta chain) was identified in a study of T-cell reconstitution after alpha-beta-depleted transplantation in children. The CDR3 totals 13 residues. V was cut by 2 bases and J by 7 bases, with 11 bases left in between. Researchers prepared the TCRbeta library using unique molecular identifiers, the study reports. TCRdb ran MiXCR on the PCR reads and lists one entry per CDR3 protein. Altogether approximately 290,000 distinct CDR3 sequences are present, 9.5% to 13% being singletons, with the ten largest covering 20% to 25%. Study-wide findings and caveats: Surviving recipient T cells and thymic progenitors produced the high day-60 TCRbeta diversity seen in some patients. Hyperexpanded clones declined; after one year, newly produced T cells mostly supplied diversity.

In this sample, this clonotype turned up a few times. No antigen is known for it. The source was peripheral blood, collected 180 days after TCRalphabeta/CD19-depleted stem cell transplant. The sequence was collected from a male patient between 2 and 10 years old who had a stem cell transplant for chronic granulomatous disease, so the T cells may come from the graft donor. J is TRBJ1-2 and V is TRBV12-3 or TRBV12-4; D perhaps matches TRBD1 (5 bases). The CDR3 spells CASSLQGASGYTF. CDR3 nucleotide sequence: TGTGCCAGCAGTTTACAGGGTGCGAGTGGCTACACCTTC.